This TCR beta chain was documented in a study of PD-1 blockade in mismatch repair-deficient tumors. Produced via immunoSEQ multiplex PCR; TCRdb's table is partial and in-frame only. The table includes some 100,000 clones, over 65% detected once. Study results and caveats: Tumor-resident clones, often absent from pretreatment blood, expanded after pembrolizumab and then contracted.

The CDR3 contains 14 residues. Per the germline V gene, CDR1 is SGHTA and CDR2 is FQGTGA. The V and J ends lost 5 bases and 5 bases respectively, with 15 bases between them. This clone turned up a few times. Its antigen remains unknown. This clonotype was obtained from an adult with mismatch repair-deficient cancer. Here the sequenced sample was peripheral blood, taken roughly 35 weeks after starting pembrolizumab. The chain couples TRBV7-3 to TRBJ1-1; unclear D gene. The CDR3 is CASSRGPGGTEAFF. In DNA, the CDR3 is TGTGCCAGCAGCCGCGGGCCGGGAGGGACTGAAGCTTTCTTT.